The source of this TCR beta chain is a study of regulatory T cells in long-lasting Graves disease. V was clipped by 3 bases and J by 0 bases, with 5 bases between them. CDR3 length: 13 amino acids. CDR1 is SQVTM and CDR2 is ANQGSEA in the germline V gene. Both iRepertoire HTBI primers and Arm-PCR of CDR3 regions were used to build the TCR beta libraries. In TCRdb, the multiplex PCR reads were re-called with MiXCR into one record per CDR3 protein. This sample carries 450,000 to 600,000 distinct CDR3 sequences, roughly 13% of them seen once, and the ten largest clones take 8.5% to 10%. Time point here: newly diagnosed GD, antithyroid drugs for less than 3 months. The TCR library was made from RNA that had been extracted from PBMCs in TRIzol. Under American Thyroid Association guidelines, Graves' disease was diagnosed. A few counts support this clonotype. The same sample was also studied in work on T cells in Graves' hyperthyroidism and ophthalmopathy. That work adds: Each patient was aged 18 to 65 and had newly diagnosed hyperthyroidism of under 2 months' duration. Expanded thyroid clonotypes (above 0.001) were mostly also found in blood.

The V call is TRBV29-1, the J call TRBJ2-2; unclear D gene. The clonotype was recovered from a man aged 25 to 40 with Graves disease. This specimen consisted of peripheral blood mononuclear cells (PBMCs), obtained at new diagnosis, from a patient treated with antithyroid drugs. CDR3 in amino acids: CSVEHSNTGELFF. In DNA form, the CDR3 reads TGCAGCGTTGAGCACTCGAACACCGGGGAGCTGTTTTTT.